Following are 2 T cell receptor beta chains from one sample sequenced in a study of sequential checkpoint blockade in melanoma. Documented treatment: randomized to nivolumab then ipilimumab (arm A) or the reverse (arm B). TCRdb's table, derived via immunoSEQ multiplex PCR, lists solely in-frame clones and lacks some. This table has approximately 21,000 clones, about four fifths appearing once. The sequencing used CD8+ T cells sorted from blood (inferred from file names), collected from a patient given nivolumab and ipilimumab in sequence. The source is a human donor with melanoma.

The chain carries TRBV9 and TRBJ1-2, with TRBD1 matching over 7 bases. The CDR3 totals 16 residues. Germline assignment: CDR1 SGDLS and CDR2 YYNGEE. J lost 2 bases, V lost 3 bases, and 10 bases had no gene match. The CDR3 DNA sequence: TGTGCCAGCAGCGGATTGACAGGGCGACCGAACTATGGCTACACCTTC. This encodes CASSGLTGRPNYGYTF.

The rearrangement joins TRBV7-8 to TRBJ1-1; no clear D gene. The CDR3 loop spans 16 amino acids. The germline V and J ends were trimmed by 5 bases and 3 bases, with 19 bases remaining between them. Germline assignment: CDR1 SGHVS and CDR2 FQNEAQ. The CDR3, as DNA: TGTGCCAGCAGCCTTCTAGCTACCGTTCCTGACACTGAAGCTTTCTTT. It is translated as CASSLLATVPDTEAFF.